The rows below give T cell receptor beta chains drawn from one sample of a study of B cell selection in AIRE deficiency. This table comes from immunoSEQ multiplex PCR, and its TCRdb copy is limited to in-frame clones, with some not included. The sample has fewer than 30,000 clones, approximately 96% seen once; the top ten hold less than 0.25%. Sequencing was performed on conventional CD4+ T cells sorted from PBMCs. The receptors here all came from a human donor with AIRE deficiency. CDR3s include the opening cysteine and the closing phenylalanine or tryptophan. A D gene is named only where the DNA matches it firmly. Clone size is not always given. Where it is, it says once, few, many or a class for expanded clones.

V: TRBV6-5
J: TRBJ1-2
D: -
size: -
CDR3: CASSFQDGYTF
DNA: TGTGCCAGCAGTTTTCAGGATGGCTACACCTTC

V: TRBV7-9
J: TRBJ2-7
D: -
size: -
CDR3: CASSLVSGRGDNYEQYF
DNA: TGTGCCAGCAGCTTAGTATCGGGCAGGGGCGATAACTACGAGCAGTACTTC

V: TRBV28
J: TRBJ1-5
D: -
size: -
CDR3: CASSPSSGPQPQHF
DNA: TGTGCCAGCAGTCCCTCCTCGGGCCCTCAGCCCCAGCATTTT

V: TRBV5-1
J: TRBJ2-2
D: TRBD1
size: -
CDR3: CASSLGTGGTGELFF
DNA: TGCGCCAGCAGCCTAGGGACAGGGGGTACCGGGGAGCTGTTTTTT

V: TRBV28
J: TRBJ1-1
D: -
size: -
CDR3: CASSRLGGENTEAFF
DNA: TGTGCCAGCAGTCGCCTAGGGGGGGAGAACACTGAAGCTTTCTTT

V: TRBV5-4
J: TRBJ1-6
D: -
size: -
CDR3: CASSLQGNSPLHF
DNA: TGTGCCAGCAGCTTGCAGGGTAATTCACCCCTCCACTTT

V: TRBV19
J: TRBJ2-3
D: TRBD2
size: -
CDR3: CASTSSGTTDTQYF
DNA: TGTGCCAGTACCTCAAGCGGGACCACAGATACGCAGTATTTT

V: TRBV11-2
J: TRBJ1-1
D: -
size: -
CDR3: CASSKSLSEAFF
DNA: TGTGCCAGCAGCAAAAGCCTGTCTGAAGCTTTCTTT

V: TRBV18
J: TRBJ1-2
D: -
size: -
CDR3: CASSRVGGYGYTF
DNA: TGTGCCAGCTCACGAGTGGGGGGCTATGGCTACACCTTC

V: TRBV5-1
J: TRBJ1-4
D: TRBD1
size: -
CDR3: CASSRTGVLEKLFF
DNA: TGCGCCAGCAGTCGGACAGGGGTACTTGAAAAACTGTTTTTT

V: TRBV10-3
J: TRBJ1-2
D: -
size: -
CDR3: CAISGDKSYGYTF
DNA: TGTGCCATCAGTGGGGACAAAAGCTATGGCTACACCTTC

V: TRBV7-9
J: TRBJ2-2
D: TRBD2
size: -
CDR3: CASSHSGRYTGELFF
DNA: TGTGCCAGCAGCCACTCCGGGAGGTACACCGGGGAGCTGTTTTTT

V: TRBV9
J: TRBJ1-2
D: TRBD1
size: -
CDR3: CASSFQGAAGYTF
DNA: TGTGCCAGCAGCTTCCAGGGGGCGGCTGGCTACACCTTC

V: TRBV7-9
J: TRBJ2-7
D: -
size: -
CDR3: CASSLAGVPYEQYF
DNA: TGTGCCAGCAGCTTAGCGGGAGTCCCCTACGAGCAGTACTTC

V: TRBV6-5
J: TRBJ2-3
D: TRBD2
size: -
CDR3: CASSRTSSTDTQYF
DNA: TGTGCCAGCAGCCGGACTAGCAGCACAGATACGCAGTATTTT

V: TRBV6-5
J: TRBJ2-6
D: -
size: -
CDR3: CASSQSGANVLTF
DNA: TGTGCCAGCAGTCAATCTGGGGCCAACGTCCTGACTTTC

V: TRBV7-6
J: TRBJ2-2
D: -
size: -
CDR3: CASSLGFAETGELFF
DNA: TGTGCCAGCAGCTTAGGATTTGCAGAGACCGGGGAGCTGTTTTTT

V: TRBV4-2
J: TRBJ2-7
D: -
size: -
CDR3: CASSQVGGQFYEQYF
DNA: TGTGCCAGCAGCCAAGTAGGGGGACAATTCTACGAGCAGTACTTC

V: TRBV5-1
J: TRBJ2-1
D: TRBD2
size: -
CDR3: CASNPGLAGRSYNEQFF
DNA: TGCGCCAGCAACCCGGGACTAGCGGGAAGGTCCTACAATGAGCAGTTCTTC

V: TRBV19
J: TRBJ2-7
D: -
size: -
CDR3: CASSIRQGYEQYF
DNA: TGTGCCAGTAGTATAAGGCAGGGCTACGAGCAGTACTTC

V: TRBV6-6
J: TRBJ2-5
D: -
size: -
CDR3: CASSKEETQYF
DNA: TGTGCCAGCAGTAAAGAAGAGACCCAGTACTTC

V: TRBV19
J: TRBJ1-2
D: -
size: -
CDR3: CASSIVWLYGYTF
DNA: TGTGCCAGTAGTATAGTTTGGCTCTATGGCTACACCTTC

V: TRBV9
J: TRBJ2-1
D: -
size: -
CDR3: CASSAGDSYNEQFF
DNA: TGTGCCAGCAGCGCTGGGGATAGTTACAATGAGCAGTTCTTC

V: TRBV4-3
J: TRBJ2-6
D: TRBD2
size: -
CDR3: CASSSGAGVAGANVLTF
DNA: TGCGCCAGCAGCTCTGGAGCGGGAGTAGCTGGGGCCAACGTCCTGACTTTC

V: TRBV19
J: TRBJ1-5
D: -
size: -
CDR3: CASRDYSNQPQHF
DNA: TGTGCCAGTAGGGACTATAGCAATCAGCCCCAGCATTTT

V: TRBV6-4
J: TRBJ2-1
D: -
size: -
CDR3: CASSDVVGLGEQFF
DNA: TGTGCCAGCAGTGACGTGGTAGGGCTGGGTGAGCAGTTCTTC

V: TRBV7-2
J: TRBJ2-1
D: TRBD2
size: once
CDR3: CASSQRGTSGYNEQFF
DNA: TGTGCCAGCAGTCAAAGAGGGACTAGCGGATACAATGAGCAGTTCTTC

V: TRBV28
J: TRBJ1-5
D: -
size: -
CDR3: CASTSRQPQHF
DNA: TGTGCCAGCACTTCCCGGCAGCCCCAGCATTTT

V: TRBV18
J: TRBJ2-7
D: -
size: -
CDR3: CASSPLSGAIKPESYEQYF
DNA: TGTGCCAGCTCACCACTCTCAGGGGCGATAAAACCCGAATCCTACGAGCAGTACTTC

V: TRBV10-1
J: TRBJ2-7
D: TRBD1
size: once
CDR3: CATRGPNRGRSYEQYF
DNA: TGCGCCACGAGGGGCCCGAACAGGGGGCGAAGCTACGAGCAGTACTTC

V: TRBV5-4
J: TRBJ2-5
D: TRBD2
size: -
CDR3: CASSPGLAPLQETQYF
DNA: TGTGCCAGCAGCCCGGGACTAGCTCCCCTTCAAGAGACCCAGTACTTC

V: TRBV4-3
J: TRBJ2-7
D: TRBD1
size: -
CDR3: CASSRGQGGSYEQYF
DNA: TGCGCCAGCAGCCGAGGACAGGGGGGCTCCTACGAGCAGTACTTC

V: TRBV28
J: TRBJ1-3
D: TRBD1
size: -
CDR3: CASSPDRRRGNTIYF
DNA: TGTGCCAGCAGTCCGGACAGGCGGCGTGGAAACACCATATATTTT

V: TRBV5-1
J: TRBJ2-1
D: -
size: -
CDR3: CASSLELSSYNEQFF
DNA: TGCGCCAGCAGCTTGGAATTGAGCTCCTACAATGAGCAGTTCTTC

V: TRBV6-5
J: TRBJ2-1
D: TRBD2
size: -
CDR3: CASSPFGGKNEQFF
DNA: TGTGCCAGCAGCCCATTCGGGGGGAAGAATGAGCAGTTCTTC

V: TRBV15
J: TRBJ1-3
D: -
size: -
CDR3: CATSLPGQGGHTIYF
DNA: TGTGCCACCAGCCTTCCCGGGCAGGGAGGGCACACCATATATTTT

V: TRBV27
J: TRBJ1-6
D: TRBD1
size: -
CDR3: CASSLRGRQGDRSYNSPLHF
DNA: TGTGCCAGCAGTTTAAGGGGGCGACAGGGTGATCGGTCCTATAATTCACCCCTCCACTTT

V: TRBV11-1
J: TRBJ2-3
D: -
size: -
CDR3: CASTRSLGVPDTQYF
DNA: TGTGCCAGCACTAGGTCGTTGGGAGTCCCAGATACGCAGTATTTT

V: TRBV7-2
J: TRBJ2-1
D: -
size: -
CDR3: CASSLADEQFF
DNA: TGTGCCAGCAGCTTAGCCGATGAGCAGTTCTTC

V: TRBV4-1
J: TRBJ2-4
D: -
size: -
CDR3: CASSHAVGQTIEENIQYF
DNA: TGCGCCAGCAGCCACGCTGTAGGACAGACAATCGAGGAAAACATTCAGTACTTC

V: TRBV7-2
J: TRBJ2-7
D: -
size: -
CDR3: CASSLRSGDSNEQYF
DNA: TGTGCCAGCAGCTTAAGGTCAGGGGACTCCAACGAGCAGTACTTC

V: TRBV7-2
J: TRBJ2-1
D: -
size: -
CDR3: CASSLAGADYNEQFF
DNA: TGTGCCAGCAGCTTAGCGGGCGCCGACTACAATGAGCAGTTCTTC